This TCR beta chain was found in a study of metastatic and nonmetastatic thyroid tumors. Study-wide background: Across peripheral blood and tumor or nodule tissue samples taken from malignant and benign thyroid patients, the repertoires were compared with one another.

The sample holds a few counts of this clone. Thyroid surgery took place with no prior treatment in any patient. This CDR3 contains 15 residues. Germline CDR1 reads MDHEN; CDR2 reads SYDVKM. V lost 6 bases to trimming and J lost 7 bases, with 19 bases between them. TCRdb reanalyzed the PCR reads with MiXCR. In the table there are 20,000 to 25,000 clones, roughly 15% of which are singletons. The specimen sequenced was tumor tissue. The TCR sequence derives from a female donor with papillary thyroid cancer or a benign thyroid nodule (not recorded which). Some clones in this sample may be carry-over from other donors' samples. The chain combines TRBV28 with TRBJ1-5; a weak D match, TRBD1 (5 bases). DNA of the CDR3: TGTGCCAGCAGCCAAAACCGGGACGTTTACCAGCCCCAGCATTTT. This sequence encodes CASSQNRDVYQPQHF.